One and the same sample provided the 8 T cell receptor beta chains below, sequenced in a study of CD8 T cells in ankylosing spondylitis. TCRdb passed the 5' RACE reads through MiXCR, listing each CDR3 protein once. This sample has 350,000 or so distinct CDR3 sequences, with approximately 8.2% found just once. Overall study findings and caveats: The study identified a TCR beta motif of several highly homologous variants that appeared characteristic of ankylosing spondylitis blood.

These TCRs' antigens remain unknown. Sequencing was done on a sample of blood, either unsorted or a sorted T cell fraction (not recorded which). These TCRs come from a male donor with ankylosing spondylitis.

Only a few counts were recorded for this clonotype. This chain connects TRBV20-1 to TRBJ2-1; 8 bases align to TRBD1. The V gene end was trimmed by 5 bases and the J gene end by 4 bases; junction bases not matched to a gene: 16. CDR1 DFQATT and CDR2 SNEGSKA come from the germline V gene (reference sequence). This CDR3 is 17 amino acids long. The CDR3 coding sequence is TGCAGTGCTGGATCCGGGACAGGCGCCTCCGGGTACAATGAGCAGTTCTTC. Its translation is CSAGSGTGASGYNEQFF.

This clonotype has just a few counts. This chain uses TRBV12-3 or TRBV12-4 with TRBJ1-1; the match to TRBD1 covers 9 bases. The J segment lost 4 bases and the V segment lost 5 bases, leaving 11 bases of the junction unmatched. The CDR3 totals 16 residues. The CDR3 DNA follows: TGTGCCAGCAGTCTCATAGGACAGGGGTTGAGCACTGAAGCTTTCTTT. It specifies CASSLIGQGLSTEAFF.

The genes are TRBV6-5 and TRBJ2-3; D gene uncertain. V shed 3 bases and J shed 2 bases, with 15 bases lying between them. Germline V gene lookup returns CDR1 MNHEY and CDR2 SVGAGI. CDR3 length: 16 residues. The CDR3: CASSYIGPATTDTQYF. CDR3 in DNA: TGTGCCAGCAGTTATATCGGACCCGCCACCACAGATACGCAGTATTTT.

The rearrangement uses TRBV7-2 and TRBJ2-2; D perhaps matches TRBD1 (6 bases). The length of the CDR3 is 14 residues. Trimming removed 0 bases from V and 4 bases from J, with 6 bases in between. Germline CDR1 and CDR2: SGHTA and FQGNSA. The CDR3 sequence is CASSLARGTGELFF. Here the CDR3 DNA reads TGTGCCAGCAGCTTAGCCAGGGGCACCGGGGAGCTGTTTTTT.

The sample holds many counts of this clonotype. V and J are TRBV7-2 and TRBJ2-1; 9 bases are a match to TRBD2. V gave up 5 bases and J gave up 8 bases; unmatched junction bases: 10. The germline V gene has CDR1 SGHTA and CDR2 FQGNSA. The CDR3 is made up of 15 amino acids. CDR3 in DNA: TGTGCCAGCAGCCCTTTAGCGGGAGTGGCCGATGAGCAGTTCTTC. Its protein product is CASSPLAGVADEQFF.

The CDR3 region is CASSSGEGTSVNYNEQFF. The CDR3 DNA reads TGTGCCAGCAGTTCCGGGGAGGGGACTAGCGTAAACTACAATGAGCAGTTCTTC. J is TRBJ2-1 and V is TRBV28; TRBD2 matches at 10 bases. Germline lookup yields CDR1 MDHEN and CDR2 SYDVKM. CDR3 length: 18 residues. The junction had 12 bases not matched to a gene; V was cut back by 4 bases and J by 3 bases.

This clonotype was seen more than once but under ten times. V is TRBV3-1 and J is TRBJ2-7, with TRBD2 matching over 9 bases. The V and J ends lost 0 bases and 8 bases, in that order; junction bases with no gene match: 8. CDR3 length: 15 amino acids. Germline V gives CDR1 LGHDT, CDR2 YNNKEL (reference sequence). The CDR3 here is CASSQDLAGSVKQYF. The CDR3, as DNA: TGTGCCAGCAGCCAAGATCTAGCGGGGTCCGTCAAGCAGTACTTC.

In its sample, this clonotype was seen many times. This chain's CDR3 is CASSYSPSATGELFF. In DNA, the CDR3 is TGTGCCAGCAGTTACTCCCCTAGCGCGACCGGGGAGCTGTTTTTT. This sequence joins TRBV6-5 and TRBJ2-2, with D possibly TRBD2 on 6 matching bases. The CDR3 runs 15 residues. Trimming stripped 0 bases from V and 5 bases from J, with 10 bases between. Germline assignment: CDR1 MNHEY and CDR2 SVGAGI.